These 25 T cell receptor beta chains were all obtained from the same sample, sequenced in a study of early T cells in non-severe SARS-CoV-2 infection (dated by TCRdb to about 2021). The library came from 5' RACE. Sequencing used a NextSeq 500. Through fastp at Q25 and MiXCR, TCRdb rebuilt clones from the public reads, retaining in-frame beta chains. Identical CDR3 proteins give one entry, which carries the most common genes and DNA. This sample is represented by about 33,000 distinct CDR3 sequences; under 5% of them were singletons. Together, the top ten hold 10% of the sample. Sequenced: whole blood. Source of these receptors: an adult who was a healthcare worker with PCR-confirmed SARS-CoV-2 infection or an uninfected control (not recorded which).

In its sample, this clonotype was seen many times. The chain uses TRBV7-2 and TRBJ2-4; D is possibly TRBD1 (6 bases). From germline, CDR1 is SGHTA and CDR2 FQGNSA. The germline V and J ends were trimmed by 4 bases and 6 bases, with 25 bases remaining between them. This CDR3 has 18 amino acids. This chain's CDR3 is CASSSINGTFFVRNIQYF. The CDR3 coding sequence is TGTGCCAGCAGCTCGATTAACGGGACATTTTTCGTGCGAAACATTCAGTACTTC.

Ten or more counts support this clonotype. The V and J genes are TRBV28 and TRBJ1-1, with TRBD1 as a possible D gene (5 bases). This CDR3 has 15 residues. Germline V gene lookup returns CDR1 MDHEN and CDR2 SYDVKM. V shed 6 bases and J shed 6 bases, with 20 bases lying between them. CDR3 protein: CASRLMPYGASEAFF. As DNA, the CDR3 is TGTGCCAGCAGGTTAATGCCGTATGGGGCATCTGAAGCTTTCTTT.

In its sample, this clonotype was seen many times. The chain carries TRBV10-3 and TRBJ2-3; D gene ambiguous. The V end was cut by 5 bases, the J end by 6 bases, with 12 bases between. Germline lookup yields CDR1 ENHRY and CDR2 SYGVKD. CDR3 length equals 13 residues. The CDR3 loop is CAISQLIGDTQYF. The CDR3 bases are TGTGCCATCAGTCAATTGATCGGCGATACGCAGTATTTT.

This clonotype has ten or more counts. CDR3 region: CASSLGQYSNQPQHF. The CDR3 DNA follows: TGTGCCAGCAGCTTAGGACAATATAGCAATCAGCCCCAGCATTTT. The chain uses TRBV7-2 and TRBJ1-5; D is unresolved. This CDR3 is 15 amino acids long. Trimming cost V 1 base and J 0 bases, with 7 bases left between them. Germline V gene data show CDR1 as SGHTA and CDR2 as FQGNSA.

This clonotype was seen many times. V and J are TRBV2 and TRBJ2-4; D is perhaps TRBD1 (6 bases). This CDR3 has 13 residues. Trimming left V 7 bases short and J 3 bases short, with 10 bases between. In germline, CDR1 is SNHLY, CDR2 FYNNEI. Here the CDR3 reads CASIPGDKNIQYF. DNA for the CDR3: TGTGCCAGCATTCCAGGGGACAAAAACATTCAGTACTTC.

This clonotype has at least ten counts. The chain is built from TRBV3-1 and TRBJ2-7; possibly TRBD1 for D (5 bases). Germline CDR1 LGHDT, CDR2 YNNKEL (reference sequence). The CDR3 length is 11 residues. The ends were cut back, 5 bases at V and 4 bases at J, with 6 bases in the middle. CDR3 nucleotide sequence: TGTGCCAGCAGCAGGGGTTACGAGCAGTACTTC. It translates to CASSRGYEQYF.

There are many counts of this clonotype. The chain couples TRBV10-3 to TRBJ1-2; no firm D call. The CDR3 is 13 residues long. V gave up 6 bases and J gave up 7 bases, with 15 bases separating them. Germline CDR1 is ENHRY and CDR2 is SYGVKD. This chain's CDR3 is CAIRTAGQSGYTF. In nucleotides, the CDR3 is TGTGCCATCAGGACGGCTGGCCAGAGTGGCTACACCTTC.

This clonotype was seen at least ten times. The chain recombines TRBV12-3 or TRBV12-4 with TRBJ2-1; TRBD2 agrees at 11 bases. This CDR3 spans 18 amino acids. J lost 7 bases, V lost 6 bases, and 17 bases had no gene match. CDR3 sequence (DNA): TGTGCCAGCAGACCAACCCGGACTAGCGGGCGCTACGGGAATGAGCAGTTCTTC. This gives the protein CASRPTRTSGRYGNEQFF.

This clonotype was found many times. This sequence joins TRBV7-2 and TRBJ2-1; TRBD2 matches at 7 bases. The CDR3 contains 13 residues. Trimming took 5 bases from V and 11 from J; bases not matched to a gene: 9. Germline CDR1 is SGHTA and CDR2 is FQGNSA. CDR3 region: CASSPREAGQQFF. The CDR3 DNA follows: TGTGCCAGCAGCCCCCGGGAGGCGGGACAGCAGTTCTTC.

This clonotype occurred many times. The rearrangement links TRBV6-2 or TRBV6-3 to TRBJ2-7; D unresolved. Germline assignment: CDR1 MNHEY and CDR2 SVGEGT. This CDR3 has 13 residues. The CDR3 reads CASSNSESPAQYV. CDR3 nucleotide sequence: TGTGCCAGCAGTAACTCCGAATCGCCGGCCCAGTACGTC.

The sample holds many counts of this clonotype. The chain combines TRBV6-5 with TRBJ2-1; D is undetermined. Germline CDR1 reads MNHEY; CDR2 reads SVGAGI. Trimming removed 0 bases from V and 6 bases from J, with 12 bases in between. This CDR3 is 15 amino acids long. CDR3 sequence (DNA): TGTGCCAGCAGTTACTCCGGACCAGACCTCAATGAGCAGTTCTTC. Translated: CASSYSGPDLNEQFF.

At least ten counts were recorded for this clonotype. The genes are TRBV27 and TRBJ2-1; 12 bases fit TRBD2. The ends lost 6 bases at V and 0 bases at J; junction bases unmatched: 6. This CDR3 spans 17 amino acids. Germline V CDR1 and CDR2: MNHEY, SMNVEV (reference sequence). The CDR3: CASRWTSGVSSYNEQFF. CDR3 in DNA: TGTGCCAGCAGATGGACTAGCGGGGTAAGCTCCTACAATGAGCAGTTCTTC.

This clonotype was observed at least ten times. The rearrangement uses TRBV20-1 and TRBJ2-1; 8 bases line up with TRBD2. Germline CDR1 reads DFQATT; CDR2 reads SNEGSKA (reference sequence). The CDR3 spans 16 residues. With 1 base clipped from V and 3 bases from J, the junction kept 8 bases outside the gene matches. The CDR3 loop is CSARGGAGTSYNEQFF. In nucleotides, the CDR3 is TGCAGTGCTAGAGGGGGCGCCGGGACTAGCTACAATGAGCAGTTCTTC.

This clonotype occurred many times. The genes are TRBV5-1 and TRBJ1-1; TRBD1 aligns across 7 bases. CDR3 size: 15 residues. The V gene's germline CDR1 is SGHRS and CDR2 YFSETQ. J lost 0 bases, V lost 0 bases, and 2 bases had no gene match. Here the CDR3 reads CASSLATGMNTEAFF. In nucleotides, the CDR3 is TGCGCCAGCAGCTTGGCGACAGGGATGAACACTGAAGCTTTCTTT. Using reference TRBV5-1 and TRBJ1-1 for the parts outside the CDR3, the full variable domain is KAGVTQTPRYLIKTRGQQVTLSCSPISGHRSVSWYQQTPGQGLQFLFEYFSETQRNKGNFPGRFSGRQFSNSRSEMNVSTLELGDSALYLCASSLATGMNTEAFFGQGTRLTVV.

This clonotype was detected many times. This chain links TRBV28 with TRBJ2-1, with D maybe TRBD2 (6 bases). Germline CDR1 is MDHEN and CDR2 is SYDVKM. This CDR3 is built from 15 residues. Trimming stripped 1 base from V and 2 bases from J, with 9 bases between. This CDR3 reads CASSLSGSAYNEQFF. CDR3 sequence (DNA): TGTGCCAGCAGTTTATCCGGGAGTGCCTACAATGAGCAGTTCTTC.

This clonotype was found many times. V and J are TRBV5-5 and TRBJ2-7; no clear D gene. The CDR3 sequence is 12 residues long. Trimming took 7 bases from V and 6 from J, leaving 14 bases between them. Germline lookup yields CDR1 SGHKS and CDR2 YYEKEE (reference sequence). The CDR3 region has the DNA TGTGCCAGCGGCACCTTCGGCGGCGAGCAGTACTTC. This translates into CASGTFGGEQYF. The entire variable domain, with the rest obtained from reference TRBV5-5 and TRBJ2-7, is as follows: DAGVTQSPTHLIKTRGQQVTLRCSPISGHKSVSWYQQVLGQGPQFIFQYYEKEERGRGNFPDRFSARQFPNYSSELNVNALLLGDSALYLCASGTFGGEQYFGPGTRLTVT.

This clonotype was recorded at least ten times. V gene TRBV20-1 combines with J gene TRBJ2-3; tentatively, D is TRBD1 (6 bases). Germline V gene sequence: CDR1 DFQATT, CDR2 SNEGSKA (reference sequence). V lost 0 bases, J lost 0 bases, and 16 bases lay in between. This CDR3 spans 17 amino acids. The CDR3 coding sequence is TGCAGTGCTAGAGAACCAGCCCCAGGGGCTAGCACAGATACGCAGTATTTT. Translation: CSAREPAPGASTDTQYF.

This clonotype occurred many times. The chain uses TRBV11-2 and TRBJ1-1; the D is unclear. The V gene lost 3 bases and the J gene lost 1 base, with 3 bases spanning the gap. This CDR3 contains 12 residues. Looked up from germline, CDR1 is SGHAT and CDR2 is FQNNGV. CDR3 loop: CASSFRNTEAFF. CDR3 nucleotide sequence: TGTGCCAGCAGCTTTCGGAACACTGAAGCTTTCTTT.

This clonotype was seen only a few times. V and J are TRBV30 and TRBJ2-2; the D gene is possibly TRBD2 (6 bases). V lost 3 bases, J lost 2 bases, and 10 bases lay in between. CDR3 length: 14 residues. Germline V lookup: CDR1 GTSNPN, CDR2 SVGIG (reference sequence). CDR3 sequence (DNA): TGTGCCTGGAGGCGCGGGACTAACACCGGGGAGCTGTTTTTT. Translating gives CAWRRGTNTGELFF.

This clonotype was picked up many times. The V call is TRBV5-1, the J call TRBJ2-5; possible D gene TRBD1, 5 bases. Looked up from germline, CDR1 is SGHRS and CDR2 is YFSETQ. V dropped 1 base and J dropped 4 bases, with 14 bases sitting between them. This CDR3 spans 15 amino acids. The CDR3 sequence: CASSLFGAVGETQYF. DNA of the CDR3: TGCGCCAGCAGCTTGTTTGGGGCTGTGGGAGAGACCCAGTACTTC.

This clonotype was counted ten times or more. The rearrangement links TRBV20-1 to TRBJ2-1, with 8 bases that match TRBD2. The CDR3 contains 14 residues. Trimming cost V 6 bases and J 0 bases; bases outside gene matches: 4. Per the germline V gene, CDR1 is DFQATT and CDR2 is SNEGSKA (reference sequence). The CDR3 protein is CSAGREGSYNEQFF. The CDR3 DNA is TGCAGTGCAGGACGGGAGGGCTCCTACAATGAGCAGTTCTTC.

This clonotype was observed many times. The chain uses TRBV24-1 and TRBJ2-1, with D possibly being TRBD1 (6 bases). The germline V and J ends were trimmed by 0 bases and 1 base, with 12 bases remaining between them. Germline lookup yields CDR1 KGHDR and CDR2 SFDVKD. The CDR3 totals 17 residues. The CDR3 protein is CATSDLPKGVSYNEQFF. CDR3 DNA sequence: TGTGCCACCAGTGATTTGCCGAAGGGGGTATCCTACAATGAGCAGTTCTTC.

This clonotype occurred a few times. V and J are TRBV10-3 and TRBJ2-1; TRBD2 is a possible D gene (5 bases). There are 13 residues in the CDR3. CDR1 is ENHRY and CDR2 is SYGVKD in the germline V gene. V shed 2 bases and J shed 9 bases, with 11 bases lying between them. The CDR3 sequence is CAISEELVGEQFF. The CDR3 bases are TGTGCCATCAGTGAGGAACTAGTGGGTGAGCAGTTCTTC.

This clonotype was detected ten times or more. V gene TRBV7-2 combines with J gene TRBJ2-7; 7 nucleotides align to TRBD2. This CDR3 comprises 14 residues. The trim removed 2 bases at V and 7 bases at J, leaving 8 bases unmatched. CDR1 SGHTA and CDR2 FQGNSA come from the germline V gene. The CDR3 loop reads CASSLIAGVWEQYF. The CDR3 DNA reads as TGTGCCAGCAGCTTAATTGCGGGAGTGTGGGAGCAGTACTTC.

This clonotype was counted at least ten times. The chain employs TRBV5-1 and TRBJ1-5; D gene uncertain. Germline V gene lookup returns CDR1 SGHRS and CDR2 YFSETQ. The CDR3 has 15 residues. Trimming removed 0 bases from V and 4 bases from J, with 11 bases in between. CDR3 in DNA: TGCGCCAGCAGCTTGGACGGGATAGCGAATCAGCCCCAGCATTTT. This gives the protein CASSLDGIANQPQHF.